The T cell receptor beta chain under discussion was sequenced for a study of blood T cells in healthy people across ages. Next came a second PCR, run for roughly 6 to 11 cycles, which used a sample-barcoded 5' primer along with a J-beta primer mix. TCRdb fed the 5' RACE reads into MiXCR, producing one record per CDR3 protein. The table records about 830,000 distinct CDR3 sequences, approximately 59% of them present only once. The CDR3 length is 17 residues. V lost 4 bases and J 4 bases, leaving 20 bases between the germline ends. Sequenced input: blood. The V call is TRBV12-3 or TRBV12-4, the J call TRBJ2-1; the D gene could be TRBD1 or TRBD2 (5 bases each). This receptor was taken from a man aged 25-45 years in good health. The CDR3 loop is CASSSPFPGPDYNEQFF. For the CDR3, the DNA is TGTGCCAGCAGTTCCCCTTTCCCGGGACCGGATTACAATGAGCAGTTCTTC.